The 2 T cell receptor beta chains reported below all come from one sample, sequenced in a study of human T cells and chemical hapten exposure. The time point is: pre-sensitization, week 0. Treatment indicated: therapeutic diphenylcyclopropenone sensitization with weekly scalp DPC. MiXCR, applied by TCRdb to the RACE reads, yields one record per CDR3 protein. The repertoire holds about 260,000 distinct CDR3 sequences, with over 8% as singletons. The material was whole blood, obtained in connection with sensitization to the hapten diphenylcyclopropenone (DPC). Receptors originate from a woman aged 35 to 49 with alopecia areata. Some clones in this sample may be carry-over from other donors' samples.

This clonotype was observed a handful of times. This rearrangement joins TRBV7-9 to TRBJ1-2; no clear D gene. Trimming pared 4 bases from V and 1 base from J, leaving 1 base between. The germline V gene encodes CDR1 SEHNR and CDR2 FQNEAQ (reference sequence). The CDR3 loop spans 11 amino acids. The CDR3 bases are TGTGCCAGCAGCTATAACTATGGCTACACCTTC. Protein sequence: CASSYNYGYTF.

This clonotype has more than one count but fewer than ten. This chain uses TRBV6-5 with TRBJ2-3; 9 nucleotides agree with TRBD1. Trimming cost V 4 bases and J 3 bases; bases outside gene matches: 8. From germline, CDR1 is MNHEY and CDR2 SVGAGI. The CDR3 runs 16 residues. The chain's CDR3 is CASSLPDRGGTDTQYF. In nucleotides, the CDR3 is TGTGCCAGCAGTTTACCGGACAGGGGTGGGACAGATACGCAGTATTTT.